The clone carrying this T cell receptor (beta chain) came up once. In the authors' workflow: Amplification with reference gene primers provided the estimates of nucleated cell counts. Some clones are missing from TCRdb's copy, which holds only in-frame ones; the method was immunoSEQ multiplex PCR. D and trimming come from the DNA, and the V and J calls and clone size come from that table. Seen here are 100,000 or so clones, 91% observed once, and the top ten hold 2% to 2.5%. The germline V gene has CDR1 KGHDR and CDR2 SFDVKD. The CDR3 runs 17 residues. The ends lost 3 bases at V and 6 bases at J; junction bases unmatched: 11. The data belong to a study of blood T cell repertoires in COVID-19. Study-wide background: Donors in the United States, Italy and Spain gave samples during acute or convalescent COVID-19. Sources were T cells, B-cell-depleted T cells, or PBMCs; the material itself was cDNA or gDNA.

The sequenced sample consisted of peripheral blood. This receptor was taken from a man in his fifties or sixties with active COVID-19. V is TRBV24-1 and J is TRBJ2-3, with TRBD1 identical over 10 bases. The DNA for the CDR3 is TGTGCCACCAGTGATAAACCCGGGACAGGGGTAGTTGATACGCAGTATTTT. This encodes CATSDKPGTGVVDTQYF.